These 30 T cell receptor beta chains share one sample of origin, sequenced in a study of PD-1 blockade in classical Hodgkin lymphoma. Profiling relied on immunoSEQ multiplex PCR, and the TCRdb table lists in-frame clones only, not all of them. The table has fewer than 35,000 clones, 86% seen once. Noted time point: cycle 4 day 1 (C4D1), after 6 weeks of nivolumab. Autologous stem cell transplantation was followed by relapse in every patient, and brentuximab vedotin exposure varied. CD4+ T cells were purified from thawed PBMCs by negative selection. The specimen comprised CD4+ T cells from blood, sampled before the fourth cycle of nivolumab. These receptor sequences come from a human donor with classical Hodgkin lymphoma.

This chain links TRBV7-9 with TRBJ2-7; 8 bases are shared with TRBD1. The CDR3 totals 13 residues. CDR1 SEHNR and CDR2 FQNEAQ come from the germline V gene (reference sequence). The V and J ends lost 5 bases and 6 bases, in that order; junction bases with no gene match: 6. This CDR3 reads CASSTGQGGEQYF. The CDR3 nucleotides are TGTGCCAGCAGCACAGGACAGGGCGGCGAGCAGTACTTC.

The chain carries TRBV10-3 and TRBJ2-7; TRBD2 aligns across 11 bases. Germline CDR1 ENHRY, CDR2 SYGVKD. The CDR3 contains 13 residues. For the CDR3, the DNA is TGTGCTACAATAGCGGGAGGGGCTTTCGAGCAGTACTTC. This codes for CATIAGGAFEQYF.

V usage is TRBV5-1 and J usage is TRBJ2-2, with 9 bases fitting TRBD1. Per the germline V gene, CDR1 is SGHRS and CDR2 is YFSETQ. There are 17 residues in the CDR3. With 4 bases clipped from V and 5 bases from J, the junction kept 12 bases outside the gene matches. The CDR3 DNA reads as TGCGCCAGCAGCCCCCCCGCGGCGACAGGGGGTACCGGGGAGCTGTTTTTT. Translation: CASSPPAATGGTGELFF.

This chain connects TRBV10-1 to TRBJ2-3, with a tentative D call TRBD1 (6 bases). Germline V CDR1 and CDR2: WNHNN, SYGVQD (reference sequence). The CDR3 is 16 amino acids. V lost 4 bases and J 0 bases, leaving 14 bases between the germline ends. This chain's CDR3 is CASSASRDKSTDTQYF. The CDR3 DNA reads as TGCGCCAGCAGTGCTAGCCGGGACAAAAGCACAGATACGCAGTATTTT.

This chain connects TRBV4-2 to TRBJ2-1; 13 nucleotides agree with TRBD2. Germline CDR1 and CDR2: LGHNA and YNFKEQ. This CDR3 comprises 23 residues. Germline trimming cut 1 base from V and 4 bases from J; bases unmatched to any gene: 22. CDR3 amino acids: CASSQVAHSGTSGASGFYNEQFF. The CDR3 DNA sequence: TGTGCCAGCAGCCAAGTAGCTCATTCCGGGACTAGCGGGGCTTCGGGCTTTTACAATGAGCAGTTCTTC.

This chain connects TRBV7-8 to TRBJ2-7; 7 bases agree with TRBD1. Trimming cost V 3 bases and J 4 bases; bases outside gene matches: 6. Germline-derived CDR1 and CDR2 are SGHVS and FQNEAQ. This CDR3 is built from 14 residues. CDR3 protein: CASSFRGRWYEQYF. The DNA of the CDR3 is TGTGCCAGCAGCTTTAGGGGGCGCTGGTACGAGCAGTACTTC.

The chain has TRBV5-1 and TRBJ2-5, with no clear D. The V end was cut by 3 bases, the J end by 1 base, with 13 bases between. From germline, CDR1 is SGHRS and CDR2 YFSETQ. The CDR3 loop spans 15 amino acids. The CDR3 nucleotides read TGCGCCAGCAGCTCCCCCGGACGGGCCCAAGAGACCCAGTACTTC. Protein product: CASSSPGRAQETQYF. Using reference TRBV5-1 and TRBJ2-5 for the parts outside the CDR3, the full variable domain is KAGVTQTPRYLIKTRGQQVTLSCSPISGHRSVSWYQQTPGQGLQFLFEYFSETQRNKGNFPGRFSGRQFSNSRSEMNVSTLELGDSALYLCASSSPGRAQETQYFGPGTRLLVL.

The chain is built from TRBV15 and TRBJ2-5; possible D gene TRBD2, 6 bases. V lost 0 bases and J lost 1, with 9 bases in between. Germline CDR1 and CDR2: LNHNV and YYDKDF (reference sequence). The CDR3 is 15 amino acids. CDR3 amino acids: CATSRDRDSQETQYF. In DNA form, the CDR3 reads TGTGCCACCAGCAGAGATCGGGACTCCCAAGAGACCCAGTACTTC. Full variable domain (remainder filled in from reference TRBV15 and TRBJ2-5): DAMVIQNPRYQVTQFGKPVTLSCSQTLNHNVMYWYQQKSSQAPKLLFHYYDKDFNNEADTPDNFQSRRPNTSFCFLDIRSPGLGDTAMYLCATSRDRDSQETQYFGPGTRLLVL.

This chain joins TRBV6-5 and TRBJ2-3; 9 nucleotides agree with TRBD1. J was trimmed by 8 bases and V by 6 bases; bases with no gene match: 6. The CDR3 length is 13 residues. Germline V lookup: CDR1 MNHEY, CDR2 SVGAGI. The CDR3 nucleotides are TGTGCCAGCAGGCCGGGACAGGGCGGTACGCAGTATTTT. It yields the protein CASRPGQGGTQYF.

The chain couples TRBV5-1 to TRBJ2-5, with 7 bases aligning to TRBD1. V shed 7 bases, J shed 4 bases, and the junction held 10 bases outside the gene matches. This CDR3 region has 14 residues. Germline V CDR1 and CDR2: SGHRS, YFSETQ. The CDR3 bases are TGCGCCAGCGGCAGGGGGTCTCCGGGAGAGACCCAGTACTTC. Translated, it gives CASGRGSPGETQYF.

In DNA form, the CDR3 reads TGTGCCAGCAGGTTGGAGGGGTCCGGTGAAAAACTGTTTTTT. Amino acids: CASRLEGSGEKLFF. The chain uses TRBV2 and TRBJ1-4; D is perhaps TRBD1 (5 bases). CDR1 is SNHLY, CDR2 FYNNEI, per germline. This CDR3 spans 14 amino acids. The V and J ends lost 6 bases and 7 bases respectively, with 15 bases between them.

This rearrangement joins TRBV6-1 to TRBJ2-3; D may be TRBD1 (6 bases). Deletions cut 5 bases from V and 6 bases from J, with 12 bases between. The germline gives CDR1 MNHNS, CDR2 SASEGT. The CDR3 runs to 13 residues. DNA of the CDR3: TGTGCCAGCAGTAAACAGGGTAGGGATACGCAGTATTTT. It translates to CASSKQGRDTQYF.

V is TRBV27 and J is TRBJ2-7; 7 nucleotides match TRBD2. CDR3 length: 15 residues. Germline-derived CDR1 and CDR2 are MNHEY and SMNVEV (reference sequence). V trimming: 6 bases; J trimming: 9 bases; junction bases outside the gene matches: 17. As DNA, the CDR3 is TGTGCCAGCAGACCCGGGAGCGGGGTGTTCGGAGGGCAGTACTTC. This codes for CASRPGSGVFGGQYF.

This chain uses TRBV30 with TRBJ1-3; D unclear. The CDR3 is made up of 14 amino acids. The germline V and J ends were trimmed by 5 bases and 4 bases, with 15 bases remaining between them. Germline assignment: CDR1 GTSNPN and CDR2 SVGIG (reference sequence). CDR3 sequence (DNA): TGTGCCTGGCGTTTAGGTCCATCCGGAAACACCATATATTTT. Its protein product is CAWRLGPSGNTIYF. Filled out from reference TRBV30 and TRBJ1-3, the complete variable domain reads SQTIHQWPATLVQPVGSPLSLECTVEGTSNPNLYWYRQAAGRGLQLLFYSVGIGQISSEVPQNLSASRPQDRQFILSSKKLLLSDSGFYLCAWRLGPSGNTIYFGEGSWLTVV.

This chain connects TRBV7-8 to TRBJ2-7; D is ambiguous. Trimming removed 2 bases from V and 2 bases from J, with 7 bases in between. The germline gives CDR1 SGHVS, CDR2 FQNEAQ. The CDR3 loop spans 13 amino acids. The CDR3 sequence is CASSLTETYEQYF. CDR3 coding DNA: TGTGCCAGCAGCTTAACTGAAACCTACGAGCAGTACTTC.

This clone was counted only a few times. The rearrangement links TRBV5-1 to TRBJ1-5; TRBD1 matches 8 bases. J gave up 3 bases and V 0 bases, and 5 bases lay outside the gene matches. The germline CDR1 and CDR2 sequences are SGHRS and YFSETQ. The CDR3 covers 16 residues. CDR3 residues: CASSLGTGGINQPQHF. For the CDR3, the DNA is TGCGCCAGCAGCTTGGGTACAGGGGGTATCAATCAGCCCCAGCATTTT.

V and J are TRBV4-1 and TRBJ2-7; 8 positions agree with TRBD2. V lost 4 bases and J lost 3; bases outside the gene matches: 8. The germline V gene has CDR1 MGHRA and CDR2 YSYEKL. The CDR3 consists of 15 residues. The DNA of the CDR3 is TGCGCCAGCAGCCGAGCCGGGACTAGTTACTACGAGCAGTACTTC. Translated: CASSRAGTSYYEQYF.

This rearrangement joins TRBV4-1 to TRBJ1-5, with TRBD1 matching 9 bases. CDR1 is MGHRA and CDR2 is YSYEKL in the germline V gene. V shed 0 bases, J shed 7 bases, and the junction held 13 bases outside the gene matches. The CDR3 runs to 18 residues. Written as DNA, the CDR3 is TGCGCCAGCAGCCAAGATGCTCCTCGGACAGGGGTAGGGCAGCCCCAGCATTTT. The encoded protein is CASSQDAPRTGVGQPQHF.

This clone was seen once. The chain carries TRBV6-1 and TRBJ1-5; D is perhaps TRBD1 (5 bases). Per the germline V gene, CDR1 is MNHNS and CDR2 is SASEGT. The V and J ends lost 6 bases and 4 bases respectively, with 10 bases between them. The CDR3 sequence is 13 residues long. Here the CDR3 reads CASSRDRNQPQHF. CDR3 coding DNA: TGTGCCAGCAGCCGGGACCGAAATCAGCCCCAGCATTTT.

The chain combines TRBV5-1 with TRBJ2-6, with a possible D match to TRBD2 (6 bases). The CDR3 length is 14 residues. The V gene lost 6 bases and the J gene lost 0 bases, with 7 bases spanning the gap. Germline V gives CDR1 SGHRS, CDR2 YFSETQ. As DNA, the CDR3 is TGCGCCAGCAAGGGACTCTCTGGGGCCAACGTCCTGACTTTC. Its protein product is CASKGLSGANVLTF.

The J gene is TRBJ1-4, the V gene TRBV7-8, with D possibly being TRBD1 (5 bases). Trimming took 2 bases from V and 8 from J, leaving 18 bases between them. This CDR3 is built from 16 residues. Germline values: CDR1 SGHVS, CDR2 FQNEAQ. CDR3 bases: TGTGCCAGCAGCTTAAATCCGGCGGCAGGGCGCGAAAAACTGTTTTTT. Encoded protein: CASSLNPAAGREKLFF.

This chain connects TRBV2 to TRBJ2-3; TRBD1 or TRBD2 may be the D gene (5 bases each). The germline V gene encodes CDR1 SNHLY and CDR2 FYNNEI. The CDR3 is made up of 13 amino acids. The ends were cut back, 8 bases at V and 1 base at J, with 10 bases in the middle. In nucleotides, the CDR3 is TGTGCCAGCCTTAGGGGAGGCACAGATACGCAGTATTTT. Translated: CASLRGGTDTQYF.

A single count supports this clone. The rearrangement links TRBV28 to TRBJ2-3; 8 bases fit TRBD2. The germline V gene has CDR1 MDHEN and CDR2 SYDVKM. The CDR3 length is 17 residues. Trimming cost V 4 bases and J 2 bases; bases outside gene matches: 11. CDR3 in DNA: TGTGCCAGCAGTTCCCCAGGGTTAGCGGGGTTCACAGATACGCAGTATTTT. Encoded protein: CASSSPGLAGFTDTQYF.

The chain uses TRBV19 and TRBJ1-5; no firm D call. Per germline, CDR1 LNHDA and CDR2 SQIVND (reference sequence). The CDR3 spans 15 residues. V dropped 4 bases and J dropped 2 bases, with 12 bases sitting between them. In DNA, the CDR3 is TGTGCCAGTAGTACTCTTCGGGGTGGCAATCAGCCCCAGCATTTT. Amino acid sequence: CASSTLRGGNQPQHF.

The genes are TRBV10-1 and TRBJ2-5; 12 nucleotides line up with TRBD2. Germline V lookup: CDR1 WNHNN, CDR2 SYGVQD (reference sequence). The trim removed 0 bases at V and 2 bases at J, leaving 7 bases unmatched. CDR3 length: 18 amino acids. CDR3 DNA sequence: TGCGCCAGCAGTGAGTCAGCAGCCGGACTAGCGGGACAAGAGACCCAGTACTTC. It is translated as CASSESAAGLAGQETQYF.

The chain links TRBV9 to TRBJ2-3; 10 nucleotides agree with TRBD2. J gave up 7 bases and V 0 bases, and 5 bases lay outside the gene matches. Germline CDR1 and CDR2: SGDLS and YYNGEE. The CDR3 is made up of 15 amino acids. The chain's CDR3 is CASSVEAGGPHTQYF. The CDR3, as DNA: TGTGCCAGCAGCGTAGAAGCGGGAGGGCCGCATACGCAGTATTTT.

The chain has TRBV15 and TRBJ1-2; 9 nucleotides agree with TRBD1. Losses at the gene ends were 6 bases for V and 8 bases for J; bases not matched to a gene: 7. The germline gives CDR1 LNHNV, CDR2 YYDKDF (reference sequence). CDR3 length: 13 residues. The CDR3 loop reads CATRRTGAAGYTF. The CDR3 DNA reads TGTGCCACCAGAAGGACAGGGGCCGCGGGCTACACCTTC.

This chain joins TRBV5-1 and TRBJ2-2; D is unclear. CDR1 is SGHRS and CDR2 is YFSETQ in the germline V gene. The CDR3 covers 16 residues. Trimming stripped 4 bases from V and 1 base from J, with 14 bases between. The CDR3 DNA reads as TGCGCCAGCAGCGCACGACGCAGCGAGAACACCGGGGAGCTGTTTTTT. The encoded protein is CASSARRSENTGELFF.

The V and J genes are TRBV5-8 and TRBJ2-2, with 9 bases lining up with TRBD2. V was pared by 0 bases and J by 5 bases, with 5 bases of the junction left unmatched. Germline V gene sequence: CDR1 SGHTS, CDR2 YDEGEE. This CDR3 comprises 16 residues. The CDR3 nucleotides are TGTGCCAGCAGCTTGGCCCTAGCGGGGCGGACCGGGGAGCTGTTTTTT. This gives the protein CASSLALAGRTGELFF.

The rearrangement joins TRBV4-2 to TRBJ2-5; 9 bases match TRBD2. The length of the CDR3 is 16 residues. V dropped 3 bases and J dropped 10; count of bases not matched to a gene: 15. The germline V gene encodes CDR1 LGHNA and CDR2 YNFKEQ. The CDR3 region is CASSQGISGGAYIQYF. As DNA, the CDR3 is TGTGCCAGCAGCCAGGGTATTAGCGGGGGAGCTTATATCCAGTACTTC.